This TCR beta chain emerged from a study of response to subunit inactivated influenza vaccine. As regards this clonotype: Its antigen remains unknown.

TCRdb reprocessed the RT-PCR reads with MiXCR, giving one entry per CDR3 protein. Of 530,000 or so distinct CDR3 sequences listed, roughly 25% were seen once; the top ten hold less than 2.5%. The CDR3 sequence is 16 residues long. Germline CDR1 and CDR2: MGHRA and YSYEKL. Deletions cut 2 bases from V and 5 bases from J, with 18 bases between. Study conclusions and caveats: Each seasonal flu vaccination may recruit only limited new T cells, authors suggested.

This clonotype was obtained from a man aged 50 to 59 who received an inactivated influenza vaccine. This chain links TRBV4-1 with TRBJ1-2; unclear D gene. The sequencing here drew on CD4+ T cells sorted from PBMCs, taken about 5 days after vaccination. As DNA, the CDR3 is TGCGCCAGCAGCCAATCCCTCCCCCGGGGTGGGTATGGCTACACCTTC. This sequence encodes CASSQSLPRGGYGYTF.